This entry lists 27 T cell receptor beta chains sequenced from one sample in a study of memory CD4+ T cells and cytomegalovirus serostatus. Single viable CD3+CD4+CD8-CD45RO+ cells were sorted as the memory CD4+ T cells. Clones were sequenced by immunoSEQ multiplex PCR, and TCRdb holds only the in-frame ones, with some missing. The sample holds tens of thousands of clones, approximately 81% seen once. The sequenced sample was memory CD4+ T cells from blood. These receptors were taken from an adult in good health and CMV-seropositive.

The chain uses TRBV7-2 and TRBJ1-2; D is undetermined. The CDR3 loop spans 12 amino acids. V dropped 5 bases and J dropped 13 bases, with 17 bases sitting between them. The germline V gene encodes CDR1 SGHTA and CDR2 FQGNSA. CDR3 DNA: TGTGCCAGCAGCCTCCCGGACGGCGTGGGCACCTTC. As protein: CASSLPDGVGTF.

The V call is TRBV4-2, the J call TRBJ2-3; D is ambiguous. The CDR3 runs to 16 residues. V was trimmed by 4 bases and J by 0 bases, leaving 14 bases between them. CDR1 is LGHNA, CDR2 YNFKEQ, per germline. CDR3 DNA sequence: TGTGCCAGCAGCCGGCGACTTGGCCCTAGCACAGATACGCAGTATTTT. Translating gives CASSRRLGPSTDTQYF.

This rearrangement joins TRBV14 to TRBJ2-7, with 8 bases matching TRBD1. Looked up from germline, CDR1 is SGHDN and CDR2 is FVKESK. The V and J ends lost 3 bases and 2 bases, in that order; junction bases with no gene match: 6. CDR3 length: 15 amino acids. DNA for the CDR3: TGTGCCAGCAGCCAGGGACAGGCTTTCCCCTACGAGCAGTACTTC. Protein product: CASSQGQAFPYEQYF.

V usage is TRBV19 and J usage is TRBJ1-5, with a weak D call TRBD1 (5 bases). V was pared by 1 base and J by 0 bases, with 16 bases between. The CDR3 is 18 residues long. Germline loops: CDR1 LNHDA, CDR2 SQIVND (reference sequence). The CDR3 DNA reads as TGTGCCAGTAGTATAGGAACAGGTGCCGAATATAGCAATCAGCCCCAGCATTTT. Its translation: CASSIGTGAEYSNQPQHF.

Turning to this clone: The germline gene is not matched at one end of the junction; a read error may be the cause. The chain links TRBV6-1 to TRBJ2-3, with 8 positions matching TRBD1. Germline CDR1 is MNHNS and CDR2 is SASEGT. This CDR3 is 15 amino acids long. The CDR3 loop reads CAIFRGQDSRDTQYF. The CDR3 DNA sequence: TGTGCCATCTTCCGGGGACAGGACAGCAGAGATACGCAGTATTTT.

This clone appeared once. The genes are TRBV15 and TRBJ2-5; D is undetermined. This CDR3 contains 12 residues. CDR1 and CDR2 (germline): LNHNV, YYDKDF (reference sequence). Trimming took off 1 base at V and 4 bases at J, with 4 bases between the two ends. CDR3 loop: CATSRVRETQYF. CDR3 DNA: TGTGCCACCAGCAGAGTTAGAGAGACCCAGTACTTC.

This clone appeared once. The chain has TRBV5-1 and TRBJ2-5; D unclear. This CDR3 has 14 residues. V lost 1 base and J 0 bases, leaving 7 bases between the germline ends. The germline V gene has CDR1 SGHRS and CDR2 YFSETQ. CDR3 in DNA: TGCGCCAGCAGCTTGCTCGGCAACCAAGAGACCCAGTACTTC. Its translation is CASSLLGNQETQYF.

The rearrangement joins TRBV19 to TRBJ2-3; unclear D gene. V lost 3 bases and J 2 bases, leaving 12 bases between the germline ends. Per germline, CDR1 LNHDA and CDR2 SQIVND (reference sequence). The CDR3 spans 15 residues. In DNA, the CDR3 is TGTGCCAGTAGTATTCGCTTAACCTCCACAGATACGCAGTATTTT. This gives the protein CASSIRLTSTDTQYF.

The chain recombines TRBV25-1 with TRBJ2-5, with D perhaps TRBD2 (7 bases). Germline CDR1 and CDR2: MGHDK and SYGVNS. V was cut by 4 bases and J by 2 bases, with 14 bases left in between. The CDR3 has 15 amino acids. The CDR3 protein is CASSGREGGQETQYF. The CDR3 bases are TGTGCCAGCAGTGGCAGGGAGGGGGGTCAAGAGACCCAGTACTTC.

The chain employs TRBV7-9 and TRBJ1-1; no clear D gene. The CDR3 sequence is 12 residues long. Trimming left V 5 bases short and J 1 base short, with 5 bases between. Germline values: CDR1 SEHNR, CDR2 FQNEAQ (reference sequence). The CDR3 spells CASSPRNTEAFF. The DNA for the CDR3 is TGTGCCAGCAGCCCTAGGAACACTGAAGCTTTCTTT.

This chain connects TRBV5-1 to TRBJ2-7; TRBD1 agrees at 7 bases. The CDR3 totals 17 residues. Germline CDR1 SGHRS, CDR2 YFSETQ. Trimming cost V 3 bases and J 2 bases; bases outside gene matches: 14. Written as DNA, the CDR3 is TGCGCCAGCAGCTCCCGGGCCCCCGGGACAGAGACCTACGAGCAGTACTTC. Translation: CASSSRAPGTETYEQYF.

This clone was counted a single time. The CDR3 region is CASSLALGQGNYEQYF. Here the CDR3 DNA reads TGTGCCAGCAGCTTAGCGCTTGGGCAGGGTAACTACGAGCAGTACTTC. The rearrangement joins TRBV7-9 to TRBJ2-7; tentative D call: TRBD1 (5 bases). Trimming cost V 0 bases and J 3 bases, with 15 bases left between them. The CDR3 extends over 16 amino acids. Germline V gene sequence: CDR1 SEHNR, CDR2 FQNEAQ (reference sequence).

This chain uses TRBV4-3 with TRBJ1-2; TRBD1 matches at 9 bases. The CDR3 covers 15 residues. Germline values: CDR1 LGHNA, CDR2 YSLEER. Trimming took 3 bases from V and 5 from J; bases not matched to a gene: 7. CDR3 in DNA: TGCGCCAGCAGCCACCGGGACAGGGAGTTTTATGGCTACACCTTC. This codes for CASSHRDREFYGYTF.

The J gene is TRBJ1-5, the V gene TRBV5-1; 7 bases map to TRBD1. CDR3 size: 16 residues. From germline, CDR1 is SGHRS and CDR2 YFSETQ. With V trimmed by 4 bases and J by 7 bases, 14 bases remained unmatched. CDR3: CASSRDGEGAGQPQHF. The CDR3 DNA follows: TGCGCCAGCAGCCGGGATGGGGAGGGGGCAGGACAGCCCCAGCATTTT.

This chain connects TRBV5-6 to TRBJ1-2, with D possibly being TRBD1 (5 bases). Per germline, CDR1 SGHDT and CDR2 YYEEEE. This CDR3 comprises 16 residues. Deletions cut 2 bases from V and 5 bases from J, with 19 bases between. Here the CDR3 DNA reads TGTGCCAGCAGCTTTCAGGCAGTGGCCTCAGGGTATGGCTACACCTTC. Translation gives CASSFQAVASGYGYTF.

CDR3 amino acids: CAGQGFQETQYF. In DNA form, the CDR3 reads TGTGCCGGACAGGGGTTTCAAGAGACCCAGTACTTC. The V and J genes are TRBV6-1 and TRBJ2-5; 9 positions agree with TRBD1. CDR3 size: 12 residues. CDR1 is MNHNS, CDR2 SASEGT, per germline. The junction had 3 bases not matched to a gene; V was cut back by 11 bases and J by 2 bases.

The rearrangement uses TRBV6-6 and TRBJ2-3; D may be TRBD2 (7 bases). CDR3 length: 13 amino acids. CDR1 and CDR2 from the germline V gene are MNHNY and SVGAGI (reference sequence). Trimming took 7 bases from V and 7 from J, leaving 15 bases between them. The CDR3 is CASIFGGQNTQYF. CDR3 nucleotide sequence: TGTGCCAGCATCTTCGGGGGGCAAAATACGCAGTATTTT.

Of note for this clone: The same CDR3 is also encoded by other DNA sequences in this sample. The chain recombines TRBV7-2 with TRBJ2-3; 8 nucleotides line up with TRBD1. Germline V gene lookup returns CDR1 SGHTA and CDR2 FQGNSA. Trimming cost V 5 bases and J 3 bases; bases outside gene matches: 4. This CDR3 spans 14 amino acids. The CDR3 nucleotides read TGTGCCAGCAGCCCAGGACAGGGAACAGATACGCAGTATTTT. This gives the protein CASSPGQGTDTQYF.

This chain connects TRBV28 to TRBJ2-3, with D tentatively TRBD2 (7 bases). The ends were cut back, 6 bases at V and 6 bases at J, with 16 bases in the middle. Germline CDR1 and CDR2: MDHEN and SYDVKM. The CDR3 is 14 amino acids. DNA for the CDR3: TGTGCCAGCAGGAGACAGGCCGGGGGGGATACGCAGTATTTT. It yields the protein CASRRQAGGDTQYF.

The chain joins TRBV7-2 to TRBJ1-5; D is unclear. The CDR3 loop spans 15 amino acids. Looked up from germline, CDR1 is SGHTA and CDR2 is FQGNSA. V lost 1 base, J lost 3 bases, and 10 bases lay in between. CDR3 loop: CASSLESEVNQPQHF. CDR3 DNA: TGTGCCAGCAGCTTAGAGTCCGAGGTCAATCAGCCCCAGCATTTT.

V usage is TRBV5-1 and J usage is TRBJ2-7; D remains unclear. The V gene's germline CDR1 is SGHRS and CDR2 YFSETQ. CDR3 length: 16 residues. V lost 1 base and J 4 bases, leaving 18 bases between the germline ends. The CDR3 DNA is TGCGCCAGCAGCTTGTTAAGGCCAGAGGTTCAGTACGAGCAGTACTTC. It encodes CASSLLRPEVQYEQYF.

The CDR3 sequence is CASRMTVTGGSYEQYF. In DNA, the CDR3 is TGTGCCAGCAGGATGACGGTCACAGGGGGATCCTACGAGCAGTACTTC. The gene calls are TRBV7-9 and TRBJ2-7; TRBD1 aligns across 8 bases. V lost 6 bases, J lost 1 base, and 11 bases stayed unmatched. The CDR3 is 16 amino acids. The germline V gene has CDR1 SEHNR and CDR2 FQNEAQ (reference sequence).

The chain links TRBV2 to TRBJ1-2, with a weak D call TRBD1 (5 bases). The CDR3 consists of 17 residues. CDR1 and CDR2 from the germline V gene are SNHLY and FYNNEI. With 3 bases removed from V and 4 bases from J, the gap between germline ends came to 21 bases. CDR3 bases: TGTGCCAGCAGTGAGGGGCAGGGAATCCTCCTTGCCTATGGCTACACCTTC. Amino acids: CASSEGQGILLAYGYTF.

This chain uses TRBV11-2 with TRBJ1-4; no definite D call. From germline, CDR1 is SGHAT and CDR2 FQNNGV. The ends were cut back, 5 bases at V and 0 bases at J, with 4 bases in the middle. The length of the CDR3 is 13 residues. Here the CDR3 DNA reads TGTGCCAGCAGCCGGGCAACTAATGAAAAACTGTTTTTT. It is translated as CASSRATNEKLFF.

This clone came up a few times. The V call is TRBV6-6, the J call TRBJ2-1; a possible D gene is TRBD1 (5 bases). This CDR3 contains 12 residues. The germline V and J ends were trimmed by 5 bases and 13 bases, with 15 bases remaining between them. The germline V gene encodes CDR1 MNHNY and CDR2 SVGAGI (reference sequence). The chain's CDR3 is CASSQDSSPQFF. CDR3 sequence (DNA): TGTGCCAGCAGTCAAGACAGCTCTCCCCAGTTCTTC.

The V and J genes are TRBV15 and TRBJ1-6; 10 positions match TRBD1. The CDR3 sequence is 17 residues long. The V segment lost 6 bases and the J segment 0 bases; nucleotides outside the gene matches: 5. Germline loops: CDR1 LNHNV, CDR2 YYDKDF (reference sequence). CDR3 DNA: TGTGCCACCAGACGGGACAGGGGAGCCTCCTATAATTCACCCCTCCACTTT. Protein sequence: CATRRDRGASYNSPLHF. Looking up the rest from reference TRBV15 and TRBJ1-6 gives the full variable domain: DAMVIQNPRYQVTQFGKPVTLSCSQTLNHNVMYWYQQKSSQAPKLLFHYYDKDFNNEADTPDNFQSRRPNTSFCFLDIRSPGLGDTAMYLCATRRDRGASYNSPLHFGNGTRLTVT.

The chain employs TRBV7-9 and TRBJ2-1; D ambiguous. With 1 base removed from V and 9 bases from J, the gap between germline ends came to 10 bases. The germline CDR1 and CDR2 sequences are SEHNR and FQNEAQ (reference sequence). The CDR3 has 13 amino acids. The CDR3 sequence is CASSLEWAIEQFF. The CDR3 nucleotides are TGTGCCAGCAGCTTAGAATGGGCTATTGAGCAGTTCTTC.